This TCR beta chain was obtained from a study of blood T cell repertoires in COVID-19. As for the study in general: Researchers got acute and convalescent COVID-19 samples from the United States, Italy and Spain.

Authors' data handling: Amplification with reference gene primers provided the estimates of nucleated cell counts. This table comes from immunoSEQ multiplex PCR, and its TCRdb copy is limited to in-frame clones, with some not included. V, J and clone size are those of that table, while D and trimming were read from the DNA. The table has a few hundred thousand clones, roughly 84% seen once. The CDR3 runs 16 residues. Trimming cost V 3 bases and J 0 bases; bases outside gene matches: 7. Germline loops: CDR1 MNHEY, CDR2 SVGEGT. J is TRBJ1-1 and V is TRBV6-2 or TRBV6-3; 7 bases map to TRBD1. Input material: peripheral blood. The receptor was isolated from a man in his forties or fifties with active or convalescent COVID-19. The CDR3 region is CASSYRQGDLNTEAFF. The CDR3 DNA reads TGTGCCAGCAGTTATAGACAGGGTGATTTGAACACTGAAGCTTTCTTT.